This paragraph reports one T cell receptor beta chain. The antigen it binds to is not known. Base qualities are not recorded, but no much larger clone differs from it by a single base. This sample stems from a study of CD8 T cells in ankylosing spondylitis (TCRdb year 2017). General notes on the study: The study set out to find disease-linked TCR variants by profiling T cell receptor beta repertoires in ankylosing spondylitis patients and healthy donors. In total, the full study cohort was made up of approximately 99 healthy donors and about two dozen ankylosing spondylitis patients. Peripheral blood samples were taken, and synovial fluid was additionally collected from ankylosing spondylitis patients.

These reads were obtained on an Illumina HiSeq 2500. TCR beta libraries were prepared by quantitative 5'-RACE with molecular barcodes. Per the original workflow: A new computational method, built on a probabilistic model of VDJ rearrangement, was used to identify disease-linked TCR variants. In TCRdb, the public reads were trimmed at Q25 with fastp and aligned with MiXCR, with productive beta chains retained. Each record represents a unique CDR3 protein, reported with the most common genes and DNA among its rows. The V and J calls reflect TCRdb's pipeline rather than the authors' work. The table for this sample lists tens of thousands of distinct CDR3 sequences; approximately 9.6% of them were counted only once. In total, the top ten clones hold over 25% of the sample. The germline V gene (reference sequence) yields DFQATT for CDR1 and SNEGSKA for CDR2. From cysteine to phenylalanine, the CDR3 is 15 amino acids long. Only the CDR3 DNA is retained, 45 bases long and in frame from the first base. V trim: 0 bases; J trim: 4 bases; unmatched bases: 4.

What the research found in general, with its limitations: According to the report, matched synovial fluid samples from ankylosing spondylitis patients were significantly enriched for the disease-linked clones. The disease-linked clones showed a CD8+ phenotype and occurred at relatively low frequencies in peripheral blood. Some of the motif variants had been reported before in the synovial fluid and blood of reactive arthritis patients, a finding that suggests common disease-initiation mechanisms. Blood from ankylosing spondylitis patients appeared to be characterized by a TCR beta motif made up of fewer than ten highly homologous amino acid variants.

The clonotype originates from a male donor with ankylosing spondylitis. The sample comprised blood, either unsorted or a sorted T cell fraction (not recorded which). This chain joins TRBV20-1 to TRBJ2-1; TRBD2 agrees with 9 junctional bases. The CDR3 protein: CSARDLAGLYNEQFF. In nucleotide form, the sequence is TGCAGTGCTAGAGACCTAGCGGGACTGTACAATGAGCAGTTCTTC.